What follows is one T cell receptor (beta chain) and its context. The V end was cut by 6 bases, the J end by 3 bases, with 9 bases between. Germline values: CDR1 MNHEY, CDR2 SVGAGI. The CDR3 is made up of 14 amino acids. The sample is drawn from a study of blood T cell repertoires in COVID-19. Study overall: The United States, Italy and Spain supplied acute and convalescent COVID-19 samples. T cells, B-cell-depleted T cells, or PBMCs provided the cDNA or gDNA that served as material.

Authors' data handling: Reference gene primer amplification in the assay estimated nucleated cell counts. TCRdb keeps only in-frame clones here, not all; method: immunoSEQ multiplex PCR. V, J and clone size reflect that table, while D and trimming were determined from the DNA. Of approximately 89,000 clones listed, approximately 75% are singletons. The gene calls are TRBV6-5 and TRBJ1-6; D is possibly TRBD1 (6 bases). The receptor was isolated from a human donor in a cohort sampled during active COVID-19. The sample consisted of peripheral blood. This CDR3 is CASSGRGYNSPLHF. CDR3 sequence (DNA): TGTGCCAGCAGCGGCAGGGGCTATAATTCACCCCTCCACTTT.